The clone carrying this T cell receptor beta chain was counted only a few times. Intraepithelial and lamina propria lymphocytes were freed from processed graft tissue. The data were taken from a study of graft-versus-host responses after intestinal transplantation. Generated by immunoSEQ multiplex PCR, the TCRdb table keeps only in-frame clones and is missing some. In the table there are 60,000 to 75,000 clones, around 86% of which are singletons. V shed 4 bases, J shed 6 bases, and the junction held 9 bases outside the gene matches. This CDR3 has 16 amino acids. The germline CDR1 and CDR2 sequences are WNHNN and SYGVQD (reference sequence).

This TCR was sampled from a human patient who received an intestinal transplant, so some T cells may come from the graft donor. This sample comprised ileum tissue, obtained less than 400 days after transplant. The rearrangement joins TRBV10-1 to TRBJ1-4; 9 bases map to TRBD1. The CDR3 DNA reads TGCGCCAGCAGTGTAAGAAGGGGACAGGGCGATGAAAAACTGTTTTTT. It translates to CASSVRRGQGDEKLFF.